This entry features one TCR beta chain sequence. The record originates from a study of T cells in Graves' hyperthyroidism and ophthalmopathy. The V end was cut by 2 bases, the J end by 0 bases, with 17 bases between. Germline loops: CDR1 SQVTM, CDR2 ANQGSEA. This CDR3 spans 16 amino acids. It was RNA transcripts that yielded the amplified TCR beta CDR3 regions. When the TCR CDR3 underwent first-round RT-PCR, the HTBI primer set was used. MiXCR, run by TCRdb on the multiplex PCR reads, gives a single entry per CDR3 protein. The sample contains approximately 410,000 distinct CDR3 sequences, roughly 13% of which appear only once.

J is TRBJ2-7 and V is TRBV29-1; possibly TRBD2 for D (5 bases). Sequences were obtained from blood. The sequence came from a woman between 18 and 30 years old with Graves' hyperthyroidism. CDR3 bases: TGCAGCGTTGAATTAGATCGGACGGGGAGCTCCTACGAGCAGTACTTC. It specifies CSVELDRTGSSYEQYF.